The 32 T cell receptor beta chains reported below all come from one sample, sequenced in a study of T cell changes during pregnancy in multiple sclerosis. The table came from immunoSEQ multiplex PCR; TCRdb's copy has only in-frame clones and leaves some out. Of tens of thousands of clones listed, about nine tenths were seen once; the top ten hold around 0.5%. Sequenced material: CD4+ T cells from peripheral blood mononuclear cells, taken in the third trimester of pregnancy. Every receptor here comes from a female donor with multiple sclerosis, enrolled in a pregnancy study.

The rearrangement uses TRBV27 and TRBJ2-7, with TRBD1 identical over 8 bases. The V segment lost 6 bases and the J segment 2 bases; nucleotides outside the gene matches: 12. This CDR3 has 16 amino acids. Germline V gene lookup returns CDR1 MNHEY and CDR2 SMNVEV (reference sequence). This CDR3 is CASRTQGAFFPYEQYF. The CDR3, as DNA: TGTGCCAGCAGGACGCAGGGGGCGTTTTTCCCCTACGAGCAGTACTTC.

Here the CDR3 reads CSVIRGFDRGYTF. The CDR3 DNA follows: TGCAGCGTTATCAGGGGTTTCGACCGTGGCTACACCTTC. The rearrangement uses TRBV29-1 and TRBJ1-2; weak D call: TRBD1 (6 bases). The CDR3 is 13 residues long. Trimming removed 5 bases at V and 7 bases at J, with 17 bases between. Germline V lookup: CDR1 SQVTM, CDR2 ANQGSEA.

V is TRBV18 and J is TRBJ2-2; TRBD2 matches at 9 bases. The CDR3 sequence is 17 residues long. Trimming cost V 0 bases and J 3 bases; bases outside gene matches: 5. The germline V gene has CDR1 KGHSH and CDR2 LQKENI. Here the CDR3 reads CASSPPVAGADTGELFF. CDR3 coding DNA: TGTGCCAGCTCACCACCGGTAGCGGGGGCCGACACCGGGGAGCTGTTTTTT.

The chain employs TRBV7-8 and TRBJ1-5, with TRBD1 matching 8 bases. V dropped 5 bases and J dropped 5; count of bases not matched to a gene: 5. The CDR3 consists of 14 residues. Germline V gene sequence: CDR1 SGHVS, CDR2 FQNEAQ. The CDR3 protein is CASSPRTGYQPQHF. The DNA of the CDR3 is TGTGCCAGCAGCCCCCGGACAGGGTATCAGCCCCAGCATTTT.

This chain joins TRBV5-1 and TRBJ1-6; perhaps TRBD1 as D (6 bases). Trimming left V 1 base short and J 2 bases short, with 10 bases between. The CDR3 is made up of 16 amino acids. Germline CDR1 and CDR2: SGHRS and YFSETQ. CDR3 coding DNA: TGCGCCAGCAGCTTGTGGGGGGGCGCCTATAATTCACCCCTCCACTTT. This encodes CASSLWGGAYNSPLHF.

V usage is TRBV30 and J usage is TRBJ1-5, with 9 nucleotides matching TRBD1. The CDR3 covers 15 residues. V shed 3 bases, J shed 4 bases, and the junction held 7 bases outside the gene matches. CDR1 and CDR2 (germline): GTSNPN, SVGIG (reference sequence). The CDR3 region has the DNA TGTGCCTGGAGGAACGGTGGGACAGGGAATCAGCCCCAGCATTTT. It yields the protein CAWRNGGTGNQPQHF.

This clone has more than one count but fewer than ten. This rearrangement joins TRBV29-1 to TRBJ1-1, with 8 bases lining up with TRBD1. Trimming took 4 bases from V and 10 from J; bases not matched to a gene: 11. Germline lookup yields CDR1 SQVTM and CDR2 ANQGSEA. The CDR3 covers 13 residues. CDR3 protein: CSVAGQVVGGAFF. The DNA of the CDR3 is TGCAGCGTTGCGGGACAGGTAGTCGGTGGAGCTTTCTTT. The whole variable domain, remainder taken from reference TRBV29-1 and TRBJ1-1, is SAVISQKPSRDICQRGTSLTIQCQVDSQVTMMFWYRQQPGQSLTLIATANQGSEATYESGFVIDKFPISRPNLTFSTLTVSNMSPEDSSIYLCSVAGQVVGGAFFGQGTRLTVV.

J is TRBJ1-6 and V is TRBV7-2; D is unclear. V was clipped by 3 bases and J by 13 bases, with 22 bases between them. Germline lookup yields CDR1 SGHTA and CDR2 FQGNSA. The CDR3 extends over 16 amino acids. CDR3 amino acids: CASSFFTMNYGRPLHF. In DNA, the CDR3 is TGTGCCAGCAGCTTTTTTACTATGAACTATGGTAGGCCCCTCCACTTT.

This clone was observed once. The chain combines TRBV15 with TRBJ2-5, with TRBD2 identical over 11 bases. Losses at the gene ends were 0 bases for V and 0 bases for J; bases not matched to a gene: 3. This CDR3 is built from 17 residues. The germline CDR1 and CDR2 sequences are LNHNV and YYDKDF (reference sequence). CDR3 sequence reads: CATSRDASGGYQETQYF. The CDR3 region has the DNA TGTGCCACCAGCAGAGACGCTAGCGGGGGGTACCAAGAGACCCAGTACTTC.

The chain couples TRBV2 to TRBJ1-6, with TRBD1 identical over 9 bases. Germline CDR1 SNHLY, CDR2 FYNNEI. V gave up 6 bases and J gave up 8 bases; unmatched junction bases: 11. The CDR3 sequence is 16 residues long. The CDR3, as DNA: TGTGCCAGCAGGCCACAGGGGGCGAATTCCTATTCACCCCTCCACTTT. Translating it yields CASRPQGANSYSPLHF.

This rearrangement joins TRBV2 to TRBJ1-2; D gene ambiguous. Germline CDR1 reads SNHLY; CDR2 reads FYNNEI. Trimming left V 4 bases short and J 8 bases short, with 14 bases between. The CDR3 has 13 residues. In nucleotides, the CDR3 is TGTGCCAGCAGTGGGGCCCAGTCTGGGGGCTACACCTTC. Translating it yields CASSGAQSGGYTF.

The chain carries TRBV6-6 and TRBJ1-1, with D perhaps matching TRBD1 (5 bases). V was shortened by 8 bases and J by 1 base, with 11 bases between the two germline ends. Germline V gene lookup returns CDR1 MNHNY and CDR2 SVGAGI (reference sequence). This CDR3 is 13 amino acids long. The DNA for the CDR3 is TGTGCCAGCCGGGGGGAAGGGAACACTGAAGCTTTCTTT. Translating it yields CASRGEGNTEAFF.

This chain uses TRBV29-1 with TRBJ2-5; 9 bases align to TRBD1. The J segment lost 4 bases and the V segment lost 7 bases, leaving 7 bases of the junction unmatched. The CDR3 length is 13 residues. Germline CDR1 and CDR2: SQVTM and ANQGSEA. The CDR3 loop is CSADRGRGETQYF. The CDR3 DNA sequence: TGCAGCGCGGACAGGGGTAGGGGAGAGACCCAGTACTTC.

The chain has TRBV9 and TRBJ2-1, with D possibly matching TRBD1 (6 bases). V lost 2 bases and J 6 bases, leaving 9 bases between the germline ends. Germline V gene lookup returns CDR1 SGDLS and CDR2 YYNGEE. The CDR3 is made up of 13 amino acids. The CDR3 DNA is TGTGCCAGCAGCGTGGGGGCCGGCAATGAGCAGTTCTTC. This translates into CASSVGAGNEQFF.

CDR3 sequence reads: CASKSLAGVTYEQYF. In DNA form, the CDR3 reads TGTGCCAGCAAATCACTAGCGGGGGTTACCTACGAGCAGTACTTC. The chain is built from TRBV2 and TRBJ2-7, with 11 bases lining up with TRBD2. V lost 7 bases, J lost 2 bases, and 7 bases stayed unmatched. This CDR3 has 15 amino acids. From germline, CDR1 is SNHLY and CDR2 FYNNEI.

V and J are TRBV6-1 and TRBJ2-7, with TRBD2 matching 9 bases. With 2 bases clipped from V and 0 bases from J, the junction kept 14 bases outside the gene matches. The length of the CDR3 is 19 residues. Germline V gives CDR1 MNHNS, CDR2 SASEGT. This CDR3 is CASSEQPALAGFSSYEQYF. The CDR3 DNA follows: TGTGCCAGCAGTGAACAACCAGCACTAGCGGGTTTTAGCTCCTACGAGCAGTACTTC.

The rearrangement links TRBV30 to TRBJ1-5, with unresolved D. CDR1 is GTSNPN and CDR2 is SVGIG in the germline V gene (reference sequence). The V and J ends lost 2 bases and 1 base respectively, with 6 bases between them. This CDR3 is built from 13 residues. The CDR3 sequence is CAWSPQSNQPQHF. Here the CDR3 DNA reads TGTGCCTGGAGTCCTCAGAGCAATCAGCCCCAGCATTTT. The full variable domain, completed using reference TRBV30 and TRBJ1-5, is SQTIHQWPATLVQPVGSPLSLECTVEGTSNPNLYWYRQAAGRGLQLLFYSVGIGQISSEVPQNLSASRPQDRQFILSSKKLLLSDSGFYLCAWSPQSNQPQHFGDGTRLSIL.

The chain employs TRBV6-6 and TRBJ2-1; D perhaps matches TRBD1 (6 bases). CDR1 and CDR2 (germline): MNHNY, SVGAGI (reference sequence). The V end lost 6 bases, the J end lost 5 bases, and 17 bases lay between the germline ends. CDR3 size: 15 residues. Here the CDR3 reads CASRIDRTNDNEQFF. In nucleotides, the CDR3 is TGTGCCAGCAGAATAGACAGGACCAACGACAATGAGCAGTTCTTC.

This chain joins TRBV6-6 and TRBJ2-1; the match to TRBD2 covers 9 bases. The J segment lost 10 bases and the V segment lost 0 bases, leaving 4 bases of the junction unmatched. CDR1 MNHNY and CDR2 SVGAGI come from the germline V gene (reference sequence). This CDR3 region has 14 residues. CDR3 bases: TGTGCCAGCAGTTACTCGGGACTAGCTGGCGAGCAGTTCTTC. Protein sequence: CASSYSGLAGEQFF.

The CDR3 nucleotides read TGTGCCAGCAGCCTCGGGGGGATCGGGACTGAAGCTTTCTTT. This codes for CASSLGGIGTEAFF. The genes are TRBV7-8 and TRBJ1-1, with a tentative D call TRBD1 (5 bases). The CDR3 loop spans 14 amino acids. Germline V gene lookup returns CDR1 SGHVS and CDR2 FQNEAQ. V gave up 5 bases and J gave up 5 bases, with 15 bases separating them.

The chain uses TRBV9 and TRBJ2-3; perhaps TRBD2 as D (5 bases). Trimming left V 4 bases short and J 0 bases short, with 15 bases between. The CDR3 runs to 16 residues. Germline CDR1 reads SGDLS; CDR2 reads YYNGEE. CDR3 DNA: TGTGCCAGCAGCTCGACCGGGGTTTCTAGCACAGATACGCAGTATTTT. Protein: CASSSTGVSSTDTQYF.

This clone was observed a few times. CDR3 sequence reads: CSADMNTEAFF. In nucleotides, the CDR3 is TGCAGTGCTGACATGAACACTGAAGCTTTCTTT. The J gene is TRBJ1-1, the V gene TRBV20-1; no clear D gene. CDR3 size: 11 residues. V lost 5 bases and J 0 bases, leaving 4 bases between the germline ends. Germline lookup yields CDR1 DFQATT and CDR2 SNEGSKA (reference sequence).

The genes are TRBV5-4 and TRBJ1-4; D may be TRBD1 (5 bases). CDR3 length: 18 residues. Germline loops: CDR1 SGHNT, CDR2 YYREEE (reference sequence). V was cut by 4 bases and J by 0 bases, with 19 bases left in between. As DNA, the CDR3 is TGTGCCAGCAGCCTCGTGCTCGTAAAAGGGGCAACTAATGAAAAACTGTTTTTT. Encoded protein: CASSLVLVKGATNEKLFF.

CDR3 bases: TGTGCCAGCAGCACCGGGACAGGGGGTTTGGCAGATACGCAGTATTTT. Its translation: CASSTGTGGLADTQYF. This chain joins TRBV5-8 and TRBJ2-3; 11 bases agree with TRBD1. Germline V gives CDR1 SGHTS, CDR2 YDEGEE. V shed 4 bases, J shed 4 bases, and the junction held 8 bases outside the gene matches. This CDR3 is 16 amino acids long.

The rearrangement uses TRBV2 and TRBJ2-3, with a possible D match to TRBD1 (5 bases). The CDR3 has 13 residues. Germline CDR1 reads SNHLY; CDR2 reads FYNNEI. V shed 2 bases and J shed 4 bases, with 7 bases lying between them. CDR3 bases: TGTGCCAGCAGTGAAAAGGGGCCAGATACGCAGTATTTT. It yields the protein CASSEKGPDTQYF.

The chain uses TRBV27 and TRBJ1-2; 7 nucleotides align to TRBD1. The germline gives CDR1 MNHEY, CDR2 SMNVEV (reference sequence). Trimming removed 5 bases from V and 8 bases from J; junction bases left unmatched: 8. This CDR3 spans 13 amino acids. The CDR3 sequence: CASSKGALNGYTF. As DNA, the CDR3 is TGTGCCAGCAGTAAGGGGGCGCTAAACGGCTACACCTTC.

The gene calls are TRBV15 and TRBJ2-4; tentatively, D is TRBD1 (5 bases). This CDR3 is built from 16 residues. Germline CDR1 is LNHNV and CDR2 is YYDKDF (reference sequence). V lost 1 base and J lost 9, with 19 bases in between. The CDR3 nucleotides are TGTGCCACCAGCAGAGTCCGGAAGGGCAGGGCAACCATTCAGTACTTC. Amino acids: CATSRVRKGRATIQYF. The full variable domain, completed using reference TRBV15 and TRBJ2-4, is DAMVIQNPRYQVTQFGKPVTLSCSQTLNHNVMYWYQQKSSQAPKLLFHYYDKDFNNEADTPDNFQSRRPNTSFCFLDIRSPGLGDTAMYLCATSRVRKGRATIQYFGAGTRLSVL.

CDR3 sequence (DNA): TGCGCCAGCAGTCAGCCCCCCAGGGCGTTTTCCTACGAGCAGTACTTC. Translating gives CASSQPPRAFSYEQYF. The chain recombines TRBV23-1 with TRBJ2-7; the D gene is possibly TRBD1 (5 bases). TRBV23-1 is marked as an open reading frame, function uncertain. V was cut by 3 bases and J by 1 base, with 16 bases left in between. This CDR3 has 16 residues.

The chain joins TRBV18 to TRBJ1-1; D unclear. The V gene lost 3 bases and the J gene lost 2 bases, with 13 bases spanning the gap. The CDR3 has 15 amino acids. Looked up from germline, CDR1 is KGHSH and CDR2 is LQKENI. CDR3 region: CASSPRITENTEAFF. In DNA, the CDR3 is TGTGCCAGCTCACCCAGAATTACAGAAAACACTGAAGCTTTCTTT. Drawing the rest from reference TRBV18 and TRBJ1-1, the complete variable domain is NAGVMQNPRHLVRRRGQEARLRCSPMKGHSHVYWYRQLPEEGLKFMVYLQKENIIDESGMPKERFSAEFPKEGPSILRIQQVVRGDSAAYFCASSPRITENTEAFFGQGTRLTVV.

The chain couples TRBV2 to TRBJ1-4; D is unclear. CDR1 and CDR2 from the germline V gene are SNHLY and FYNNEI. The CDR3 has 15 residues. V was trimmed by 4 bases and J by 3 bases, leaving 12 bases between them. The CDR3 bases are TGTGCCAGCAGTGTAGGGAGGGTACCTAATGAAAAACTGTTTTTT. It specifies CASSVGRVPNEKLFF. Full variable domain (missing parts from reference TRBV2 and TRBJ1-4): EPEVTQTPSHQVTQMGQEVILRCVPISNHLYFYWYRQILGQKVEFLVSFYNNEISEKSEIFDDQFSVERPDGSNFTLKIRSTKLEDSAMYFCASSVGRVPNEKLFFGSGTQLSVL.

The chain recombines TRBV5-6 with TRBJ1-5; the D gene is possibly TRBD1 (6 bases). Trimming shortened V by 1 base and J by 1 base, and 12 bases separated the two germline ends. Looked up from germline, CDR1 is SGHDT and CDR2 is YYEEEE. The CDR3 has 16 residues. CDR3 amino acids: CASSLSTGTSNQPQHF. The CDR3 bases are TGTGCCAGCAGCTTGAGTACAGGGACAAGCAATCAGCCCCAGCATTTT.

The chain couples TRBV7-8 to TRBJ1-2; 9 positions agree with TRBD1. V lost 5 bases and J lost 12; bases outside the gene matches: 10. The CDR3 is 13 amino acids. Looked up from germline, CDR1 is SGHVS and CDR2 is FQNEAQ. CDR3 sequence reads: CASSPTLDRGDTF. The CDR3 DNA follows: TGTGCCAGCAGCCCTACTCTAGACAGGGGGGACACCTTC.